The 16 T cell receptor beta chains below were found in one sample sequenced in a study of memory CD4+ T cells and cytomegalovirus serostatus. Single viable CD3+CD4+CD8-CD45RO+ cells were sorted as the memory CD4+ T cells. Profiling relied on immunoSEQ multiplex PCR, and the TCRdb table lists in-frame clones only, not all of them. The repertoire holds 50,000 to 75,000 clones, with 75% to 90% as singletons. The material sequenced was memory CD4+ T cells from blood. Source of these receptors: an adult in good health and CMV-seronegative.

The genes are TRBV28 and TRBJ1-2, with D possibly matching TRBD1 (5 bases). With 4 bases removed from V and 6 bases from J, the gap between germline ends came to 15 bases. The CDR3 length is 14 residues. Per the germline V gene, CDR1 is MDHEN and CDR2 is SYDVKM. The CDR3 loop is CASSSGTDYDGYTF. The CDR3 DNA reads as TGTGCCAGCAGTTCAGGGACGGACTATGATGGCTACACCTTC.

This clone was detected a few times. J is TRBJ1-1 and V is TRBV30; D is unresolved. Germline CDR1 reads GTSNPN; CDR2 reads SVGIG (reference sequence). The ends were cut back, 5 bases at V and 0 bases at J, with 10 bases in the middle. The length of the CDR3 is 13 residues. The CDR3 loop reads CAWCKALNTEAFF. The DNA for the CDR3 is TGTGCCTGGTGCAAGGCCCTGAACACTGAAGCTTTCTTT.

The rearrangement uses TRBV5-6 and TRBJ1-2, with D uncertain. This CDR3 contains 13 residues. The V end lost 2 bases, the J end lost 6 bases, and 11 bases lay between the germline ends. The germline CDR1 and CDR2 sequences are SGHDT and YYEEEE. The CDR3 bases are TGTGCCAGCAGCTTACGGGGTGTTCATGGCTACACCTTC. Translated, it gives CASSLRGVHGYTF.

The chain links TRBV15 to TRBJ2-7; D gene unclear. This CDR3 is 14 amino acids long. Germline V gives CDR1 LNHNV, CDR2 YYDKDF (reference sequence). The V end lost 0 bases, the J end lost 4 bases, and 10 bases lay between the germline ends. CDR3 region: CATSRDRMAYEQYF. CDR3 sequence (DNA): TGTGCCACCAGCAGAGACAGGATGGCTTACGAGCAGTACTTC.

The chain carries TRBV27 and TRBJ2-3; 10 bases are shared with TRBD2. This CDR3 is 15 amino acids long. Germline lookup yields CDR1 MNHEY and CDR2 SMNVEV (reference sequence). The J segment lost 1 base and the V segment lost 2 bases, leaving 0 bases of the junction unmatched. The DNA for the CDR3 is TGTGCCAGCAGTTTACTAGCGGGGGGCACAGATACGCAGTATTTT. It specifies CASSLLAGGTDTQYF.

The chain combines TRBV10-3 with TRBJ1-4; no clear D. The germline V gene has CDR1 ENHRY and CDR2 SYGVKD. The CDR3 has 15 amino acids. The ends were cut back, 2 bases at V and 5 bases at J, with 12 bases in the middle. The DNA for the CDR3 is TGTGCCATCAGTGAGCGAGGTGAATCAAATGAAAAACTGTTTTTT. It is translated as CAISERGESNEKLFF.

The chain recombines TRBV18 with TRBJ2-2; no firm D call. This CDR3 is built from 13 residues. The V end was cut by 1 base, the J end by 3 bases, with 3 bases between. From germline, CDR1 is KGHSH and CDR2 LQKENI. CDR3 DNA sequence: TGTGCCAGCTCACCACAGGACACCGGGGAGCTGTTTTTT. Amino acid sequence: CASSPQDTGELFF.

This clone was found once. V usage is TRBV5-1 and J usage is TRBJ2-2; 10 bases map to TRBD2. V dropped 1 base and J dropped 5; count of bases not matched to a gene: 2. In germline, CDR1 is SGHRS, CDR2 YFSETQ. The CDR3 extends over 15 amino acids. Here the CDR3 reads CASSLTSGTTGELFF. The CDR3 DNA sequence: TGCGCCAGCAGCTTGACTAGCGGGACTACCGGGGAGCTGTTTTTT. Using reference TRBV5-1 and TRBJ2-2 for the parts outside the CDR3, the full variable domain is KAGVTQTPRYLIKTRGQQVTLSCSPISGHRSVSWYQQTPGQGLQFLFEYFSETQRNKGNFPGRFSGRQFSNSRSEMNVSTLELGDSALYLCASSLTSGTTGELFFGEGSRLTVL.

This sequence joins TRBV30 and TRBJ2-5, with 16 nucleotides matching TRBD2. J gave up 4 bases and V 7 bases, and 9 bases lay outside the gene matches. The CDR3 extends over 16 amino acids. Germline loops: CDR1 GTSNPN, CDR2 SVGIG (reference sequence). CDR3 DNA sequence: TGTGCCTTCGGGACTAGCGGGAGGGCCATGGGAGAGACCCAGTACTTC. Translated: CAFGTSGRAMGETQYF.

This CDR3 is CASSPGQGWGYTF. In DNA form, the CDR3 reads TGTGCCAGCAGTCCCGGACAGGGATGGGGCTACACCTTC. The J gene is TRBJ1-2, the V gene TRBV14; 8 bases are shared with TRBD1. Losses at the gene ends were 6 bases for V and 8 bases for J; bases not matched to a gene: 8. Germline V gene sequence: CDR1 SGHDN, CDR2 FVKESK. This CDR3 has 13 residues.

The genes are TRBV19 and TRBJ1-4, with 8 bases matching TRBD1. The length of the CDR3 is 14 residues. CDR1 LNHDA and CDR2 SQIVND come from the germline V gene (reference sequence). After removal of 7 bases from V and 7 bases from J, the junction contained 8 bases not matched to a gene. DNA of the CDR3: TGTGCCAGTAAAAGACAGGGGTCAAGTGAAAAACTGTTTTTT. Protein: CASKRQGSSEKLFF.

The CDR3 reads CASSEATGHSQPQHF. In DNA, the CDR3 is TGTGCCAGCAGTGAGGCGACCGGGCATTCTCAGCCCCAGCATTTT. The V call is TRBV2, the J call TRBJ1-5; no reliable D call. In germline, CDR1 is SNHLY, CDR2 FYNNEI. This CDR3 spans 15 amino acids. Trimming took 3 bases from V and 6 from J, leaving 15 bases between them.

This clone occurred a few times. This rearrangement joins TRBV6-1 to TRBJ2-5; 14 bases line up with TRBD2. The CDR3 consists of 15 residues. Germline-derived CDR1 and CDR2 are MNHNS and SASEGT. V lost 7 bases to trimming and J lost 5 bases; unmatched junction nucleotides: 6. CDR3 sequence: CASNPGLAGDETQYF. Here the CDR3 DNA reads TGTGCCAGCAACCCGGGACTAGCGGGAGATGAGACCCAGTACTTC.

V and J are TRBV27 and TRBJ1-4; D might be TRBD1 (5 bases). CDR1 and CDR2 (germline): MNHEY, SMNVEV (reference sequence). The germline V and J ends were trimmed by 6 bases and 3 bases, with 11 bases remaining between them. The CDR3 has 14 amino acids. CDR3 sequence reads: CASRRGRANEKLFF. The CDR3 bases are TGTGCCAGCAGGAGGGGACGGGCTAATGAAAAACTGTTTTTT.

The chain uses TRBV19 and TRBJ1-2, with D possibly TRBD1 on 6 matching bases. Trimming cost V 6 bases and J 4 bases, with 12 bases left between them. Germline CDR1 LNHDA, CDR2 SQIVND (reference sequence). The CDR3 consists of 13 residues. CDR3 sequence: CASRVRGAYGYTF. For the CDR3, the DNA is TGTGCCAGTAGGGTCAGGGGTGCCTATGGCTACACCTTC.

The chain carries TRBV19 and TRBJ1-1; perhaps TRBD1 as D (5 bases). The CDR3 totals 15 residues. The germline CDR1 and CDR2 sequences are LNHDA and SQIVND (reference sequence). Trimming removed 5 bases at V and 7 bases at J, with 20 bases between. DNA of the CDR3: TGTGCCAGTAGTGGCCCGGGGCAGGTCCGACATGAAGCTTTCTTT. Protein product: CASSGPGQVRHEAFF.